These 17 T cell receptor beta chains originate from one sample sequenced in a study of T cell responses to AZD1222 COVID-19 vaccine (dated by TCRdb to the early 2020s). Library preparation was by the immunoSEQ multiplex PCR assay. This is the immuneACCESS table as TCRdb keeps it, with only in-frame sequences that have V and J called. A part of the clones is gone; compared with another copy, unresolved V genes explain less than half, and the rest is unexplained. A total of approximately 150,000 clones appear in this sample, about 91% of them only once. Of the sample, around 1.4% falls within the top ten clones. The sample's time point label, in plain terms: baseline before first vaccination. The sequenced sample was peripheral blood, obtained on day 0 of AZD1222 vaccination. Source of these receptors: an adult in good health.

V usage is TRBV29-1 and J usage is TRBJ1-1, with D tentatively TRBD1 (5 bases). The CDR3 is 16 residues long. CDR1 is SQVTM and CDR2 is ANQGSEA in the germline V gene. V dropped 3 bases and J dropped 1 base, with 18 bases sitting between them. The CDR3 sequence: CSVDGGVGGKNTEAFF. DNA of the CDR3: TGCAGCGTTGATGGTGGCGTGGGGGGGAAGAACACTGAAGCTTTCTTT.

CDR3 protein: CASSPGGTHSNQPQHF. For the CDR3, the DNA is TGCGCCAGCAGCCCTGGGGGTACGCACAGCAATCAGCCCCAGCATTTT. The chain employs TRBV5-1 and TRBJ1-5, with D tentatively TRBD1 (5 bases). This CDR3 region has 16 residues. CDR1 and CDR2 (germline): SGHRS, YFSETQ. V was cut by 4 bases and J by 1 base, with 15 bases left in between.

The chain joins TRBV6-5 to TRBJ2-1; D may match TRBD1 or TRBD2 (5 bases each). Germline values: CDR1 MNHEY, CDR2 SVGAGI. V gave up 2 bases and J gave up 7 bases, with 15 bases separating them. This CDR3 region has 15 residues. The CDR3 loop is CASSYTWGSDNEQFF. Here the CDR3 DNA reads TGTGCCAGCAGTTACACATGGGGGTCGGATAATGAGCAGTTCTTC.

The rearrangement joins TRBV7-9 to TRBJ1-4; D is unclear. This CDR3 region has 14 residues. CDR1 and CDR2 (germline): SEHNR, FQNEAQ (reference sequence). Deletions cut 4 bases from V and 8 bases from J, with 14 bases between. The CDR3: CASSSQPDGEKLFF. The CDR3 region has the DNA TGTGCCAGCAGCTCCCAGCCCGACGGGGAAAAACTGTTTTTT.

This clone has only one observation. The rearrangement links TRBV7-9 to TRBJ1-5, with TRBD1 identical over 7 bases. CDR3 length equals 13 residues. Unmatched junction bases numbered 1, after V lost 2 bases and J lost 6 bases. The germline CDR1 and CDR2 sequences are SEHNR and FQNEAQ (reference sequence). The CDR3 DNA reads TGTGCCAGCAGCTTAACAGGGGTTCAGCCCCAGCATTTT. Translation gives CASSLTGVQPQHF.

The chain links TRBV6-2 or TRBV6-3 to TRBJ2-5; TRBD2 matches at 11 bases. The J segment lost 0 bases and the V segment lost 2 bases, leaving 8 bases of the junction unmatched. The germline V gene encodes CDR1 MNHEY and CDR2 SVGEGT. CDR3 size: 18 residues. Here the CDR3 DNA reads TGTGCCAGCAGTTACCAGCTAGCGGGGGGCCGTCACCAAGAGACCCAGTACTTC. This sequence encodes CASSYQLAGGRHQETQYF.

This rearrangement joins TRBV30 to TRBJ2-4; D not certain. Trimming pared 1 base from V and 7 bases from J, leaving 8 bases between. The CDR3 has 12 amino acids. Germline V lookup: CDR1 GTSNPN, CDR2 SVGIG (reference sequence). The chain's CDR3 is CAWSGEFNIQYF. The CDR3 nucleotides read TGTGCCTGGAGTGGGGAATTCAACATTCAGTACTTC.

The rearrangement links TRBV3-1 (or the pseudogene TRBV3-2) to TRBJ1-1; the D is unclear. The CDR3 is 12 residues long. Germline CDR1 is LGHDT and CDR2 is YNNKEL (reference sequence). V was shortened by 8 bases and J by 3 bases, with 10 bases between the two germline ends. The CDR3 is CASGRRDTEAFF. As DNA, the CDR3 is TGTGCCAGCGGGAGGAGGGACACTGAAGCTTTCTTT.

V is TRBV3-1 (or the pseudogene TRBV3-2) and J is TRBJ1-5, with D maybe TRBD1 (5 bases). The CDR3 loop spans 17 amino acids. CDR1 LGHDT and CDR2 YNNKEL come from the germline V gene (reference sequence). V shed 1 base and J shed 4 bases, with 17 bases lying between them. The CDR3 loop is CASSQGLGGRPNQPQHF. The CDR3 DNA is TGTGCCAGCAGCCAAGGTTTGGGGGGTAGGCCTAATCAGCCCCAGCATTTT.

This clone was seen only once. The chain joins TRBV24-1 to TRBJ2-1; 10 bases match TRBD1. V trimming: 7 bases; J trimming: 5 bases; junction bases outside the gene matches: 10. Germline V gene sequence: CDR1 KGHDR, CDR2 SFDVKD. The CDR3 is 16 amino acids. Here the CDR3 reads CATSAYPGTGDNEQFF. The CDR3 bases are TGTGCCACCAGCGCGTATCCCGGGACAGGGGACAATGAGCAGTTCTTC.

This clone has a handful of counts. Its ends do not fully match the called genes, so a read error is possible. The rearrangement uses TRBV20-1 and TRBJ1-2, with unresolved D. The germline V gene has CDR1 DFQATT and CDR2 SNEGSKA (reference sequence). CDR3 length equals 11 residues. The CDR3 reads CSARGPYGYTF. The CDR3, as DNA: TGCAGTGCGAGAGGTCCCTATGGCTACACCTTC.

The rearrangement joins TRBV6-2 or TRBV6-3 to TRBJ2-7, with D possibly being TRBD1 (7 bases). The CDR3 covers 14 residues. The germline V gene encodes CDR1 MNHEY and CDR2 SVGEGT. V was pared by 2 bases and J by 3 bases, with 11 bases between. The CDR3 region is CASSYGGGVYEQYF. CDR3 nucleotides: TGTGCCAGCAGTTACGGAGGGGGCGTCTACGAGCAGTACTTC.

V and J are TRBV27 and TRBJ2-1; a possible D gene is TRBD2 (5 bases). The CDR3 length is 13 residues. The V end lost 6 bases, the J end lost 2 bases, and 8 bases lay between the germline ends. Germline V CDR1 and CDR2: MNHEY, SMNVEV (reference sequence). DNA for the CDR3: TGTGCCAGCAGACTAGATCCCTACAATGAGCAGTTCTTC. It yields the protein CASRLDPYNEQFF.

J is TRBJ1-2 and V is TRBV5-1; D is ambiguous. This CDR3 region has 12 residues. V was trimmed by 2 bases and J by 6 bases, leaving 8 bases between them. Germline V gene lookup returns CDR1 SGHRS and CDR2 YFSETQ. The CDR3 here is CASSFAGDGYTF. CDR3 bases: TGCGCCAGCAGCTTCGCAGGTGATGGCTACACCTTC.

The chain is built from TRBV5-8 and TRBJ1-1, with D unresolved. Trimming cost V 0 bases and J 7 bases, with 13 bases left between them. This CDR3 comprises 14 residues. Germline CDR1 is SGHTS and CDR2 is YDEGEE. In nucleotides, the CDR3 is TGTGCCAGCAGCTTGGTCGTCAGCGCCGGTGAAGCTTTCTTT. Translation gives CASSLVVSAGEAFF.

There are a few counts of this clone. The V gene is TRBV4-2, the J gene TRBJ2-7, with 11 bases lining up with TRBD1. This CDR3 comprises 16 residues. Germline-derived CDR1 and CDR2 are LGHNA and YNFKEQ. The V gene end was trimmed by 0 bases and the J gene end by 3 bases; junction bases not matched to a gene: 4. The CDR3 bases are TGTGCCAGCAGCCAAGAAGCCGGGACAGGGGGCTACGAGCAGTACTTC. Amino acid sequence: CASSQEAGTGGYEQYF.

The chain carries TRBV9 and TRBJ2-1; 14 bases are shared with TRBD2. Germline assignment: CDR1 SGDLS and CDR2 YYNGEE. The CDR3 extends over 15 amino acids. Trimming took 6 bases from V and 7 from J; bases not matched to a gene: 6. This CDR3 is CASTPTSGGANEQFF. CDR3 DNA sequence: TGTGCCAGCACCCCGACTAGCGGGGGGGCAAATGAGCAGTTCTTC.